Sequencing of this TCR beta chain was carried out in a study of CD8+CD57+ T cells in acquired aplastic anemia (dated by TCRdb to the late 2010s). About the investigation overall: DNA extracted from sorted CD4+ and CD8+ cells had a mean of roughly 3.3 ug, with a range of about 0.19 to 27.4 ug. Mean read counts for healthy donor samples were around 10 million for CD4+ cells and about 12 million for CD8+ cells. General findings and caveats noted by the study authors: Between patients and healthy controls, no significant difference in CD8+ Simpson's diversity was found (P=0.060). Although around 30 CD8+ CDR3 sequences were shared by patients and controls, these sequences appeared highly expressed in patients and within the immunodominant clones of patients.

This clonotype was detected a few times. Its specific antigen is unknown. Qualities for individual bases were not recorded, and no much larger clone is one base off. CDR1 and CDR2 are drawn from the germline V gene: MDHEN, SYDVKM. Cut back by 2 bases and 5 bases, the V and J ends lie 11 bases apart. Reading from cysteine to phenylalanine, the CDR3 counts 14 amino acids. CDR3 DNA is the only sequence kept; it has 42 bases, read in frame from the first base. In the study, sorted CD4+ and CD8+ blood T cells from patients with severe aplastic anemia and from healthy subjects underwent deep sequencing of TCR repertoires. Ficoll-Paque density gradient centrifugation was used to isolate peripheral blood mononuclear cells. Before DNA was extracted, CD4+ and CD8+ T cells were sorted using either FACS or magnetic beads. Genomic DNA was used as template for profiling of TCR beta VDJ combinations and CDR3 sequences. An Illumina HiSeq 2000 was the platform used for TCR repertoire sequencing. The paper's data handling went like this. Repertoire assessment relied on Simpson's diversity index, CDR3 size and DJ length profiles, and TRBV/TRBJ rearrangement plots. Whichever DNA sequence was most abundant in the deep sequencing data was defined as the immunodominant clone. CDR3 amino acid sequences were screened for sharing across subjects and compared with published repertoires and the VDJdb database. TCRdb passed the public sequencing reads through fastp at Q25 and MiXCR, retaining productive beta sequences. For every CDR3 protein sequence, its rows merge into one entry that carries the most common genes and DNA. The V and J calls and clone size are TCRdb's, not the authors'. The sample yields about 190,000 distinct CDR3 sequences; less than 70% were counted once. The ten largest make up approximately 15% of the sample.

The chain is encoded by TRBV28 joined to TRBJ2-3; the D gene is tentatively TRBD1 or TRBD2, each matching 5 bases. Sequenced sample: sorted CD4+, CD8+, or CD8+CD57+ T cells (not recorded which) from PBMCs. The receptor was derived from a human donor in good health, serving as a control. The nucleotide sequence is TGTGCCAGCAGTTTAAGTGGGGGAAGAGATACGCAGTATTTT. This gives the protein CASSLSGGRDTQYF.